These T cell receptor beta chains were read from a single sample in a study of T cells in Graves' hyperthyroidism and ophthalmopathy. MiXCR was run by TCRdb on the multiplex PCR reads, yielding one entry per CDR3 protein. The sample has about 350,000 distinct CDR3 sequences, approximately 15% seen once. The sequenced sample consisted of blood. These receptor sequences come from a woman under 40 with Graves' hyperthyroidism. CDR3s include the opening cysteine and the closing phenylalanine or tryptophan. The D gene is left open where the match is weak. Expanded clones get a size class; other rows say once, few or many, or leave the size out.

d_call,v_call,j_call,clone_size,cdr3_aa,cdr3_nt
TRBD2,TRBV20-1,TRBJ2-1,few,CSAERLAGGSGNEQFF,TGCAGTGCGGAACGACTAGCGGGAGGGTCAGGCAATGAGCAGTTCTTC
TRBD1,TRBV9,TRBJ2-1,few,CASSPSGTDYNEQFF,TGCGCCAGCAGCCCATCCGGGACAGATTACAATGAGCAGTTCTTC
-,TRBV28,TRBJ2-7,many,CASSFDRVTYEQYF,TGTGCCAGCAGTTTTGATAGGGTTACCTACGAGCAGTACTTC
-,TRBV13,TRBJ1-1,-,CASSPSWLNTEAFF,TGTGCCAGCAGCCCTAGTTGGCTGAACACTGAAGCTTTCTTT
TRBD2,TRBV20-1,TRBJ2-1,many,CSARLAGDHNEQFF,TGCAGTGCAAGACTAGCGGGGGACCACAATGAGCAGTTCTTC
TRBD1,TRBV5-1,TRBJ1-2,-,CASSPGQGRGYGCTF,TGCGCCAGCAGCCCGGGACAGGGCCGCGGCTATGGCTGCACCTTC
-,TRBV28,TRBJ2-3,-,CASVDGGQTKTQYF,TGTGCCAGCGTAGACGGCGGACAGACCAAGACGCAGTATTTT
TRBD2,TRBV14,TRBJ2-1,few,CASSQVIWGGEQFF,TGTGCCAGCAGCCAAGTAATTTGGGGGGGTGAGCAGTTCTTC
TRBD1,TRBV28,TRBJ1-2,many,CASSSLQGGPYGYTF,TGTGCCAGCAGTTCGCTACAGGGGGGACCCTATGGCTACACCTTC
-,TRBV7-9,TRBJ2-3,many,CASSFTGTAADTQYF,TGTGCCAGCAGCTTTACCGGGACGGCCGCAGATACGCAGTATTTT
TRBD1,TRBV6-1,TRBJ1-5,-,CASGPLQGARNQPQHF,TGTGCCAGCGGACCTCTACAGGGGGCCCGCAATCAGCCCCAGCATTTT
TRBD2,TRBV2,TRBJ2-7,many,CASSVSWTSEGSEQYF,TGTGCCAGCAGCGTCTCCTGGACTAGCGAAGGATCCGAGCAGTACTTC
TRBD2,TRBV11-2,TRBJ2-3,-,CASSSYPGGGTDTQYF,TGTGCCAGCAGCTCCTATCCGGGAGGGGGCACAGATACGCAGTATTTT
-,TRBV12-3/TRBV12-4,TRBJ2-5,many,CASSYGAVKETQYF,TGTGCCAGCAGTTATGGGGCAGTTAAAGAGACCCAGTACTTC
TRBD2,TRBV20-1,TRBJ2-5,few,CSASPGGETQYF,TGCAGTGCTAGTCCGGGAGGGGAGACCCAGTACTTC
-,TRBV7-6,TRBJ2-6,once,CASSPQAGANVLTF,TGTGCCAGCAGCCCACAGGCTGGGGCCAACGTCCTGACTTTC
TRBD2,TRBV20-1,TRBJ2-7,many,CSARDYLAVYEQYF,TGCAGTGCTAGAGATTACCTAGCGGTCTACGAGCAGTACTTC
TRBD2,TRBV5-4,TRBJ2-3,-,CASSQETSGMDTQYF,TGTGCCAGCAGTCAAGAGACTAGCGGGATGGATACGCAGTATTTT
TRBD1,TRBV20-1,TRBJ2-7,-,CSSQGEHRGEQYF,TGCAGTTCCCAGGGGGAACATCGGGGCGAGCAGTACTTC
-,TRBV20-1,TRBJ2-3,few,CSASLLAGPIDTQYF,TGCAGTGCTTCATTACTGGCGGGACCCATAGATACGCAGTATTTT
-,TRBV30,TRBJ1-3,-,CAWSVTVSGDTIYF,TGTGCCTGGAGTGTAACGGTCTCTGGAGACACCATATATTTT
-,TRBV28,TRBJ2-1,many,CASSLRKYEQFF,TGTGCCAGCAGTTTACGGAAATATGAGCAGTTCTTC
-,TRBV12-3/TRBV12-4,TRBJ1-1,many,CASSPGGMNTEAFF,TGTGCCAGCAGTCCCGGGGGCATGAACACTGAAGCTTTCTTT
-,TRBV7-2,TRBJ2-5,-,CASTPVVQETQYF,TGTGCCAGCACCCCCGTCGTCCAAGAGACCCAGTACTTC
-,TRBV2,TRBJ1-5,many,CASSERQLNQPQHF,TGTGCCAGCAGTGAACGGCAGCTTAATCAGCCCCAGCATTTT
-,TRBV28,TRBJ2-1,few,CASSQRLGDYNEQFF,TGTGCCAGCAGCCAACGACTAGGAGACTACAATGAGCAGTTCTTC
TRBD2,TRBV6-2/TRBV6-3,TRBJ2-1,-,CASSNPGGRPVFF,TGTGCCAGCAGTAACCCGGGCGGGAGGCCAGTGTTCTTC
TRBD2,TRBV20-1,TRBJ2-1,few,CSARLPGGGNEQFF,TGCAGTGCTCGCCTCCCTGGGGGGGGCAATGAGCAGTTCTTC
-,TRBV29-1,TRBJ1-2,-,CSVVFRGRDYGYTF,TGCAGCGTTGTTTTTCGGGGCCGTGACTATGGCTACACCTTC
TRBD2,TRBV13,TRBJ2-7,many,CASSVGEATGTSGSEQYF,TGTGCCAGCAGCGTCGGAGAAGCGACCGGGACTAGCGGAAGCGAGCAGTACTTC
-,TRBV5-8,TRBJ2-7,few,CASSSPGQFDGPYEQYF,TGTGCCAGCAGCTCCCCTGGACAGTTCGACGGACCCTACGAGCAGTACTTC
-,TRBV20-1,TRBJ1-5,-,CSARDRPTAVGQPQHF,TGCAGTGCTAGAGACAGACCGACGGCAGTTGGGCAGCCCCAGCATTTT
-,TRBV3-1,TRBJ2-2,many,CASSRYGELFF,TGTGCCAGCAGCCGTTACGGGGAGCTGTTTTTT
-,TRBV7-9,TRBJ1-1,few,CASSLDLYGDTEAFF,TGTGCCAGCAGCTTAGATTTATATGGGGACACTGAAGCTTTCTTT
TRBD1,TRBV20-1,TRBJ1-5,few,CSARVATGGGQPQHF,TGCAGTGCTAGAGTCGCCACAGGGGGAGGTCAGCCCCAGCATTTT
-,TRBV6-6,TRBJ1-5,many,CASSYSMGPDSNQPQHF,TGTGCCAGCAGTTACTCGATGGGGCCAGATAGCAATCAGCCCCAGCATTTT
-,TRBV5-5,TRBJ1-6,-,CASSQQDNSPPHF,TGTGCCAGCAGCCAGCAGGATAATTCACCCCCCCACTTT
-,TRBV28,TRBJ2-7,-,CASSPPGGISYEQYF,TGTGCCAGCAGTCCCCCCGGGGGAATCTCCTACGAGCAGTACTTC
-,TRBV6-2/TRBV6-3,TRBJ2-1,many,CASSYPHPPSYNEQFF,TGTGCCAGCAGTTATCCTCACCCGCCCTCCTACAATGAGCAGTTCTTC
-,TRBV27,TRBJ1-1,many,CASSPGLRRLNTEAFF,TGTGCCAGCAGTCCGGGACTTAGACGGTTGAACACTGAAGCTTTCTTT
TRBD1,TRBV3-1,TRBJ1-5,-,CASSQTGKNQPQHF,TGTGCCAGCAGCCAGACAGGGAAAAATCAGCCCCAGCATTTT